One T cell receptor (beta chain) is described in this entry. Antigen unknown. This sample stems from a study of T-cell memory formation after mild COVID-19. Study-level results: Clones that contracted clustered mainly in CM and EM if CD4+ and in EMRA if CD8+.

The germline V and J ends were trimmed by 8 bases and 3 bases, with 19 bases remaining between them. This CDR3 contains 14 residues. Germline CDR1 DFQATT, CDR2 SNEGSKA (reference sequence). TCRdb re-derived calls from the 5' RACE reads in MiXCR, one entry per CDR3 protein. The profile covers some 210,000 distinct CDR3 sequences, with roughly a tenth appearing a single time and under 3.5% taken by the ten largest. The rearrangement uses TRBV20-1 and TRBJ1-2, with D possibly being TRBD1 (5 bases). Source material: PBMCs or a T cell subset sorted from them (not recorded which). The clonotype originates from a man between 18 and 29 years old who had mild COVID-19 (a few samples of this study predate the infection). Cell type and time point are not known. Here the CDR3 DNA reads TGCAGTTCCAGGGTACGGGGCCTCCACTATGGCTACACCTTC. This sequence encodes CSSRVRGLHYGYTF.